The rows below give T cell receptor beta chains drawn from one sample of a study of cytomegalovirus exposure and HLA in healthy donors. TCRdb's table, derived via immunoSEQ multiplex PCR, lists solely in-frame clones and lacks some. The sample has roughly 190,000 clones, approximately 59% seen once. The sample comprised PBMCs. The origin of the receptors is a man aged 40-49 years in good health and CMV-seronegative. Both conserved end residues are part of each CDR3. The D gene is left open where the match is weak. Clone size is shown for a subset of rows, as once, few, many or a class of expanded clone.

CDR3 | DNA | J | V | size | D
CASSFVTGVQETQYF | TGTGCCAGCAGTTTTGTGACAGGGGTCCAAGAGACCCAGTACTTC | TRBJ2-5 | TRBV27 | NA | TRBD1
CASSPDSTSYEQYF | TGTGCCAGCAGCCCCGATAGCACCAGCTACGAGCAGTACTTC | TRBJ2-7 | TRBV14 | NA | NA
CASSLQGVPYEQYF | TGTGCCAGCAGCTTACAGGGGGTACCCTACGAGCAGTACTTC | TRBJ2-7 | TRBV13 | NA | TRBD1
CASSAEGGRADTQYF | TGTGCCAGCAGCGCTGAGGGGGGGCGCGCGGATACGCAGTATTTT | TRBJ2-3 | TRBV9 | NA | NA
CASSRRGLTEAFF | TGTGCCAGTAGCCGCAGGGGGCTCACTGAAGCTTTCTTT | TRBJ1-1 | TRBV19 | NA | TRBD1
CASSWGQGADETQYF | TGCGCCAGCAGCTGGGGACAGGGGGCTGATGAGACCCAGTACTTC | TRBJ2-5 | TRBV5-1 | NA | TRBD1
CASSSQGLSYEQYF | TGTGCCAGCAGCTCTCAGGGACTGAGCTACGAGCAGTACTTC | TRBJ2-7 | TRBV7-9 | few | NA
CASSGGTSGHNEQFF | TGTGCCAGCAGCGGAGGGACTAGCGGACACAATGAGCAGTTCTTC | TRBJ2-1 | TRBV7-6 | few | TRBD2
CASSLEENLISPLHF | TGCGCCAGCAGCCTTGAGGAGAATCTCATTTCACCCCTCCACTTT | TRBJ1-6 | TRBV4-1 | NA | NA
CASSYHAATNEKLFF | TGTGCCAGCAGTTACCATGCAGCAACTAATGAAAAACTGTTTTTT | TRBJ1-4 | TRBV6-5 | NA | NA
CASSQEERADTQYF | TGCGCCAGCAGCCAAGAGGAGCGGGCAGATACGCAGTATTTT | TRBJ2-3 | TRBV4-1 | NA | NA
CASSLSGITGELFF | TGTGCCAGCAGTTTATCCGGGATCACCGGGGAGCTGTTTTTT | TRBJ2-2 | TRBV28 | NA | NA
CAWSNRADYEQYF | TGTGCCTGGAGTAACAGGGCCGATTACGAGCAGTACTTC | TRBJ2-7 | TRBV30 | few | NA
CASMGSGTGLGELFF | TGTGCCAGCATGGGTTCCGGGACAGGGCTCGGGGAGCTGTTTTTT | TRBJ2-2 | TRBV6-6 | NA | TRBD1
CASSQVVAGGSDTQYF | TGTGCCAGCAGCCAAGTAGTAGCGGGGGGGTCAGATACGCAGTATTTT | TRBJ2-3 | TRBV4-2 | NA | TRBD2
CASSLASGTGGYEQYF | TGCGCCAGCAGCTTGGCTAGCGGGACAGGGGGCTACGAGCAGTACTTC | TRBJ2-7 | TRBV5-1 | NA | TRBD1
CASNYGTANQPQHF | TGTGCCAGCAACTACGGGACAGCAAATCAGCCCCAGCATTTT | TRBJ1-5 | TRBV6-1 | few | TRBD1
CASRSMTGEETQYF | TGTGCCAGCAGATCTATGACAGGGGAAGAGACCCAGTACTTC | TRBJ2-5 | TRBV7-6 | few | TRBD1
CASSVGRENSPLHF | TGTGCCAGCAGCGTAGGACGGGAGAATTCACCCCTCCACTTT | TRBJ1-6 | TRBV9 | NA | NA
CASSLRQGSEAFF | TGTGCCAGCAGCTTGAGACAGGGTTCTGAAGCTTTCTTT | TRBJ1-1 | TRBV5-6 | NA | TRBD1
CASSPGTGADNEQFF | TGTGCCAGCAGCCCTGGGACAGGCGCTGACAATGAGCAGTTCTTC | TRBJ2-1 | TRBV6-6 | NA | TRBD1
CASSQDGGLAGVPYEQYF | TGCGCCAGCAGCCAAGATGGTGGGCTAGCGGGAGTCCCTTACGAGCAGTACTTC | TRBJ2-7 | TRBV4-1 | NA | TRBD2
CASSSRDRAYEQYF | TGTGCCAGCAGTAGCCGGGACAGGGCATACGAGCAGTACTTC | TRBJ2-7 | TRBV27 | NA | TRBD1
CASRHRLAGQETQYF | TGTGCCAGCAGGCACCGACTAGCGGGACAAGAGACCCAGTACTTC | TRBJ2-5 | TRBV6-5 | NA | TRBD2
CAWVRLLSYNEQFF | TGTGCCTGGGTTAGACTCCTCTCCTACAATGAGCAGTTCTTC | TRBJ2-1 | TRBV30 | NA | NA
CASSLNIHAATWVSLAVQPQHF | TGTGCCAGCAGCTTAAACATTCACGCTGCGACGTGGGTGTCATTAGCGGTCCAGCCCCAGCATTTT | TRBJ1-5 | TRBV7-6 | NA | NA
CAWRSSGANVLTF | TGTGCCTGGCGGTCCTCTGGGGCCAACGTCCTGACTTTC | TRBJ2-6 | TRBV30 | NA | NA
CASSQESGRDNEQFF | TGTGCCAGCAGCCAAGAGAGCGGGAGAGACAATGAGCAGTTCTTC | TRBJ2-1 | TRBV4-2 | NA | TRBD2
CASSQDTGPGITDTQYF | TGTGCCAGCAGCCAAGATACAGGGCCAGGGATCACAGATACGCAGTATTTT | TRBJ2-3 | TRBV14 | NA | NA
CASSAHQGILYTEAFF | TGTGCCAGCAGCGCACACCAGGGGATTTTATACACTGAAGCTTTCTTT | TRBJ1-1 | TRBV7-8 | few | NA
CASSISGLSVGEQFF | TGTGCCAGCAGTATTTCGGGACTCTCTGTAGGCGAGCAGTTCTTC | TRBJ2-1 | TRBV2 | NA | NA
CASVGLAASYEQYF | TGTGCCAGCGTTGGACTAGCGGCCTCCTACGAGCAGTACTTC | TRBJ2-7 | TRBV2 | NA | TRBD2
CASSHSGSISYEQYF | TGCGCCAGCAGCCACAGCGGGAGTATCTCCTACGAGCAGTACTTC | TRBJ2-7 | TRBV5-1 | NA | TRBD2